This record looks at one TCR beta chain sequence and its context. Its antigen has not been determined. Qualities for individual bases were not recorded, and no much larger clone is one base off. TCR CDR3 regions were amplified from genomic DNA by multiplex PCR using the deep immunoSEQ assay. Extracted genomic DNA from each cell subset was spread evenly across all wells of several immunoSEQ 96-well plates, with each plate serving as a replicate. Each replicate PCR for sorted subsets received about 180 ng genomic DNA, equal to tens of thousands of T cell genomes. Purified libraries were measured with a Qubit 3.0 fluorometer, size-checked on a Bioanalyzer 2100, and measured again with the KAPA Library Quantification kit. A separate single-read 150-cycle Illumina NextSeq 550 flow cell was used to sequence each immunoSEQ 96-well plate. As for the original processing: Because only junctional sequences without quality scores were contained in the immunoSEQ output, filtering matching that applied to full-length reads could not be performed. To assign V/J genes and CDR3, sequences were annotated using PyIR, a Python wrapper for IgBLAST v1.9, with IMGT germline references. Any read was removed if the V/J assignment was weak (E-value above 1e-6), the CDR3 was missing, or the read contained stop codons, out-of-frame junctions, or ambiguous translated residues. V3J clonotypes were defined as sequences sharing the same inferred V gene, J gene, and CDR3 amino acid sequence. The percentage overlap between two repertoires was calculated by dividing the number of shared unique clonotypes by the size of the smaller repertoire. Three approaches were used to assess repertoire richness: RTK rarefaction, the Chao1 estimator, and Recon v2.1 estimates of unobserved clonotypes. Generation probabilities were computed with OLGA for all TCRbeta clonotypes obtained by the gDNA method from four donors. Not all clones reach the TCRdb copy of this immuneACCESS table, which keeps in-frame sequences only. Checked studies attribute under half of the gap to unresolved V genes and leave the rest unexplained. Clone size and V and J calls were adopted from that table, with D and trimming inferred from the DNA. The sample table shows about 2 million clones, and just under 95% are seen once. The top ten constitute 0.9% to 1.5% of the sample.

This sample was included in a study of shared clonotypes between healthy human individuals (dated by TCRdb to 2018 to 2020). Concerning the study at large: The cohort comprised two women and three men aged 18 to 49 years. To increase sequencing depth and limit assay-specific biases, TCR repertoire library preparation and sequencing were carried out by different laboratories using diverse techniques. Leukapheresis yielded between about 0.8 and 8.9 billion PBMCs per donor. For each donor, three plates each were used for CD4 naive and CD4 memory, two plates were used for CD8 naive, and one plate was used for CD8 memory. To estimate repertoire size and how much clonotype sharing occurs between individuals, the study deeply sequenced the blood TCR repertoires of roughly 5 healthy adults. The study at large found these results: Even with the large sequencing depth, rarefaction of the sorted-subset datasets indicated that sequencing was incomplete. Sharing across several donors was observed for about 5% of naive CD4, under 4% of naive CD8, 2% to 2.5% of memory CD4, and around 0.4% of memory CD8 clonotypes. Sampling was restricted to blood, and TCR repertoires in tissue are likely to differ from TCR repertoires in blood. Compared with non-shared clonotypes, clonotypes shared by all four sorted-subset donors had higher generation probabilities. Because the study included a small number of donors, the genetic and exposure-history diversity represented was limited. Based on pairwise subsampling, the degree of clonotype sharing among donors was expected to be affected by sequencing depth. Naive subsets generally had larger estimated clonotype richness than memory subsets.

CD8 naive samples consisted of CD45RO-negative cells that were positively selected for CCR7, yielding a CD45RA+CCR7+ population without TemRA cells. The donors were healthy, HIV-negative adults who had no recently reported acute infections or vaccinations. Every donor was a Caucasian adult residing in Nashville, Tennessee, USA. Blood was obtained by leukapheresis, after which PBMCs were separated by Ficoll-Histopaque density gradient centrifugation and cryopreserved in liquid nitrogen vapor phase. Analytical flow cytometry was used to check the purity and quantity of every magnetically sorted T cell population. Genomic DNA was isolated from every sorted fraction and measured by UV absorbance on a Nanodrop 2000c. The germline V gene gives CDR1 as MNHEY and CDR2 as SVGAGI. Reading from cysteine to phenylalanine, the CDR3 counts 13 amino acids. Of all the DNA, just the CDR3 is kept, 39 bases in frame from base 1. The junction carries 10 bases between V and J, which are trimmed by 4 bases and 4 bases respectively.

Sequencing was done on a sample of naive CD8+ T cells sorted from blood. The cell subset or site label of this sample denotes: CD45RA+CCR7+. The chain uses TRBV6-5 and TRBJ1-1; TRBD1 is a possible D gene, resting on 6 matching bases. The TCR originated in a man younger than 35 in good health. The CDR3 sequence is CASSFTGSTEAFF. The DNA is TGTGCCAGCAGTTTCACAGGGAGCACTGAAGCTTTCTTT.